The clone carrying this T cell receptor beta chain was observed a single time. These data are taken from a study of blood T cell repertoires in COVID-19. Across the study: Acute and convalescent COVID-19 samples came from the United States, Italy and Spain. PBMCs, B-cell-depleted T cells, or T cells were the source of the cDNA or gDNA that made up the material.

Source study methods: Amplification with reference gene primers provided the estimates of nucleated cell counts. The protocol was immunoSEQ multiplex PCR, while the TCRdb copy is restricted to in-frame clones and leaves out a portion. The V and J calls and the clone size are those of that table, but D and trimming were determined from the DNA. Counted here are 95,000 to 110,000 clones, over 75% occurring once; the ten biggest clones make up roughly 6%. Sequenced input: peripheral blood. The source is a human donor in a cohort sampled during active COVID-19.

CDR3 amino acids: CATSQASSSPSYEQYF. CDR3 DNA: TGTGCCACCAGCCAGGCGTCCTCCTCACCGTCCTACGAGCAGTACTTC. V is TRBV15 and J is TRBJ2-7; D unclear. CDR3 length: 16 residues. The V end was cut by 5 bases, the J end by 1 base, with 18 bases between. Germline CDR1 is LNHNV and CDR2 is YYDKDF (reference sequence).